Below, 15 T cell receptor beta chains from the same sample are listed, as sequenced in a study of CDR3 diversity in severe acne. TCRdb reanalysed the PCR reads using MiXCR and keeps one entry per CDR3 protein. The data show approximately 77,000 distinct CDR3 sequences, about half seen once. The sequenced material came from blood. These receptors were collected from a male donor with severe acne vulgaris.

The CDR3 here is CSASGTPDSGYTDTQYF. The DNA of the CDR3 is TGCAGTGCTAGCGGGACACCGGATTCGGGCTACACAGATACGCAGTATTTT. The chain joins TRBV20-1 to TRBJ2-3, with a tentative D call TRBD1 (6 bases). The V gene lost 3 bases and the J gene lost 2 bases, with 21 bases spanning the gap. The germline gives CDR1 DFQATT, CDR2 SNEGSKA (reference sequence). The CDR3 is 17 amino acids.

This clonotype has at least ten counts. The V call is TRBV24-1, the J call TRBJ1-5; 11 positions match TRBD1. Germline values: CDR1 KGHDR, CDR2 SFDVKD. V trimming: 4 bases; J trimming: 11 bases; junction bases outside the gene matches: 9. The CDR3 sequence is 15 residues long. Here the CDR3 DNA reads TGTGCCACCAGTGACCGGACAGGGGGCCTCAGGACCCAGCATTTT. It translates to CATSDRTGGLRTQHF.

The chain uses TRBV5-4 and TRBJ1-5, with 8 bases identical to TRBD1. Germline lookup yields CDR1 SGHNT and CDR2 YYREEE (reference sequence). The V and J ends lost 1 base and 4 bases, in that order; junction bases with no gene match: 19. The CDR3 consists of 20 residues. The CDR3 here is CASSLYPTGGAALGNQPQHF. As DNA, the CDR3 is TGTGCCAGCAGCTTGTACCCAACAGGGGGTGCTGCTTTAGGGAATCAGCCCCAGCATTTT.

This clonotype was observed many times. The rearrangement links TRBV19 to TRBJ2-3; 7 positions agree with TRBD2. The CDR3 loop spans 14 amino acids. Germline CDR1 is LNHDA and CDR2 is SQIVND (reference sequence). V shed 6 bases and J 4 bases; nucleotides not matched to a gene: 7. CDR3 sequence (DNA): TGTGCCAGTAGATCAAGCGGGACGGCAGATACGCAGTATTTT. The encoded protein is CASRSSGTADTQYF.

The rearrangement uses TRBV5-8 and TRBJ2-6; a weak D match, TRBD2 (5 bases). Trimming left V 5 bases short and J 3 bases short, with 21 bases between. Per germline, CDR1 SGHTS and CDR2 YDEGEE. This CDR3 comprises 18 residues. CDR3 bases: TGTGCCAGCAGAGGGAAGAGGGATAGATGGAGTGGGGCCAACGTCCTGACTTTC. It translates to CASRGKRDRWSGANVLTF.

This clonotype showed up many times. The genes are TRBV2 and TRBJ1-5, with D hard to call. The germline CDR1 and CDR2 sequences are SNHLY and FYNNEI. The CDR3 contains 16 residues. V lost 6 bases and J 0 bases, leaving 15 bases between the germline ends. CDR3 sequence (DNA): TGTGCCAGCAGGGGTCTTCGAGGCTATAGCAATCAGCCCCAGCATTTT. The encoded protein is CASRGLRGYSNQPQHF.

This clonotype was found many times. The CDR3 nucleotides read TGTGCCAGCAGCTTAGGGGATGGGCGCGCGAACACTGAAGCTTTCTTT. Amino acids: CASSLGDGRANTEAFF. V and J are TRBV7-9 and TRBJ1-1; no clear D. The CDR3 runs 16 residues. Trimming pared 1 base from V and 1 base from J, leaving 13 bases between. CDR1 and CDR2 from the germline V gene are SEHNR and FQNEAQ (reference sequence).

The chain links TRBV7-6 to TRBJ2-2; no clear D gene. In germline, CDR1 is SGHVS, CDR2 FNYEAQ. Deletions cut 5 bases from V and 2 bases from J, with 15 bases between. The CDR3 spans 16 residues. The CDR3 protein is CASSQLGLTNTGELFF. The CDR3 DNA reads as TGTGCCAGCAGCCAGTTAGGGCTTACTAACACCGGGGAGCTGTTTTTT.

This clonotype was detected a few times. The rearrangement joins TRBV20-1 to TRBJ1-5; the D is unclear. CDR1 is DFQATT, CDR2 SNEGSKA, per germline (reference sequence). V lost 3 bases and J 0 bases, leaving 9 bases between the germline ends. The CDR3 is 14 residues long. This CDR3 reads CSAREHNSNQPQHF. DNA of the CDR3: TGCAGTGCTAGGGAACATAATAGCAATCAGCCCCAGCATTTT.

This clonotype showed up many times. The rearrangement joins TRBV20-1 to TRBJ2-7; 12 bases fit TRBD1. V trimming: 5 bases; J trimming: 4 bases; junction bases outside the gene matches: 9. In germline, CDR1 is DFQATT, CDR2 SNEGSKA (reference sequence). The CDR3 consists of 15 residues. The CDR3 region is CSAEGTGGRTYEQYF. CDR3 DNA: TGCAGTGCTGAGGGGACAGGGGGCAGAACGTACGAGCAGTACTTC.

The chain joins TRBV29-1 to TRBJ1-3, with D hard to call. Germline CDR1 is SQVTM and CDR2 is ANQGSEA. This CDR3 has 15 residues. V shed 2 bases and J shed 0 bases, with 11 bases lying between them. This CDR3 reads CSVESGLDSGNTIYF. CDR3 nucleotides: TGCAGCGTTGAATCCGGACTCGACTCTGGAAACACCATATATTTT.

This clonotype was picked up many times. The chain couples TRBV5-1 to TRBJ1-4; a possible D gene is TRBD1 (5 bases). Germline CDR1 SGHRS, CDR2 YFSETQ. V lost 4 bases to trimming and J lost 8 bases, with 15 bases between them. CDR3 length: 14 residues. The CDR3 nucleotides are TGCGCCAGCAGCGGGGGACCGAGGGCGGAAAAACTGTTTTTT. Protein sequence: CASSGGPRAEKLFF.

This clonotype was recorded at least ten times. V is TRBV5-6 and J is TRBJ1-2; 9 bases fit TRBD1. V lost 6 bases and J lost 4; bases outside the gene matches: 10. Germline-derived CDR1 and CDR2 are SGHDT and YYEEEE. This CDR3 is 15 amino acids long. CDR3 DNA sequence: TGTGCCAGCACCCAATCGGGACAGGGACTCTATGGCTACACCTTC. Amino acids: CASTQSGQGLYGYTF. Variable domain in full (rest from reference TRBV5-6 and TRBJ1-2): DAGVTQSPTHLIKTRGQQVTLRCSPKSGHDTVSWYQQALGQGPQFIFQYYEEEERQRGNFPDRFSGHQFPNYSSELNVNALLLGDSALYLCASTQSGQGLYGYTFGSGTRLTVV.

The chain links TRBV4-1 to TRBJ2-3, with TRBD2 matching 13 bases. V trimming: 1 base; J trimming: 0 bases; junction bases outside the gene matches: 1. CDR1 MGHRA and CDR2 YSYEKL come from the germline V gene. The CDR3 runs to 17 residues. CDR3 in DNA: TGCGCCAGCAGCCAAGGGGGACTAGCGGGGAGCACAGATACGCAGTATTTT. Translation gives CASSQGGLAGSTDTQYF.

This clonotype was seen many times. The chain recombines TRBV4-1 with TRBJ2-5; no clear D. The CDR3 loop spans 13 amino acids. Germline V CDR1 and CDR2: MGHRA, YSYEKL. Trimming stripped 3 bases from V and 4 bases from J, with 9 bases between. The CDR3 bases are TGCGCCAGCAGCCACCTCACGCCAGAGACCCAGTACTTC. Translated, it gives CASSHLTPETQYF.